A selection of T cell receptor beta chains follows, all from one sample in a study of T cells after yellow fever vaccination. TCRdb redid the calling of the 5' RACE reads with MiXCR, one entry per CDR3 protein. The sample lists approximately 510,000 distinct CDR3 sequences; just over 20% were seen once. The sequences come from PBMCs, collected roughly 23 days after the first yellow fever vaccination. The source of these receptors is a man younger than 35 who received the YFV17D yellow fever vaccine. The CDR3 runs from the conserved cysteine through the conserved F or W. D genes are given only for firm matches. The size of a clone is reported for some rows only, either as once, few or many, or as a class for expanded clones.

J | size | D | V | DNA | CDR3
TRBJ2-2 | NA | TRBD2 | TRBV9 | TGTGCCAGCAGCAACGGCGGGGGGGGGGAGCTGTTTTTT | CASSNGGGGELFF
TRBJ2-1 | NA | TRBD2 | TRBV20-1 | TGCAGTGCTCGTCCCTCTAACGGGACTAGGTACTCCTACAATGAGCAGTTCTTC | CSARPSNGTRYSYNEQFF
TRBJ2-5 | few | NA | TRBV20-1 | TGCAGTGCTACCAGGGTGGAGACCCAGTACTTC | CSATRVETQYF
TRBJ2-1 | NA | TRBD1 | TRBV7-9 | TGTGCCAGCAACTTGGGACAGGGGGACAATGAGCAGTTCTTC | CASNLGQGDNEQFF
TRBJ2-7 | few | NA | TRBV21-1 | TGTGCCAGCAGCTCCCACCCTGTTGACAGCCACGAGCAGTACTTC | CASSSHPVDSHEQYF
TRBJ2-1 | few | TRBD2 | TRBV15 | TGTGCCACCAGCAGAGATTCGGTGAGGCGGGGGGGAAGCTCCTACAATGAGCAGTTCTTC | CATSRDSVRRGGSSYNEQFF
TRBJ2-2 | NA | TRBD1 | TRBV2 | TGTGCCAGCTCCGACAGGGGGCTCTTCTGGAACACCGGGGAGCTGTTTTTT | CASSDRGLFWNTGELFF
TRBJ1-5 | many | NA | TRBV6-2/TRBV6-3 | TGTGCCAGCAGCTCGACAGGTGGGAATCAGCCCCAGCATTTT | CASSSTGGNQPQHF
TRBJ2-7 | NA | NA | TRBV20-1 | TGCAGTGCTAGAGAGAGAGGGGGTCCCTACGAGCAGTACTTC | CSARERGGPYEQYF
TRBJ2-1 | few | NA | TRBV7-6 | TGTGCCAGCAGCCCCTCTCCCGGGACGGTCTACAATGAGCAGTTCTTC | CASSPSPGTVYNEQFF
TRBJ2-5 | many | NA | TRBV7-2 | TGTGCCAGCAGCCCAACCGGGGGTCCAGAGACCCAGTACTTC | CASSPTGGPETQYF
TRBJ1-1 | few | TRBD1 | TRBV4-1 | TGCGCCAGCAGCCAATGGGACAGGGGGGACACTGAAGCTTTCTTT | CASSQWDRGDTEAFF
TRBJ2-3 | NA | TRBD2 | TRBV15 | TGTGCCACCAGCAGAGAGACTGGACTAGAGGTTGCAGATACGCAGTATTTT | CATSRETGLEVADTQYF
TRBJ2-5 | many | NA | TRBV12-3/TRBV12-4 | TGTGCCAGCAGTGAGACCGGGACTCCCGAGACCCAGTACTTC | CASSETGTPETQYF
TRBJ2-5 | few | NA | TRBV15 | TGTGCCACCAGCAGAGATATCCAGCAAGAGACCCAGTACTTC | CATSRDIQQETQYF
TRBJ2-3 | NA | TRBD2 | TRBV10-2 | TGCGCCAGCAGTGATGGGGGCGGGGGGGCCTCTACCACAGATACGCAGTATTTT | CASSDGGGGASTTDTQYF
TRBJ2-1 | few | NA | TRBV7-9 | TGTGCCAGCAGCCCCGAGACTGATTACAATGAGCAGTTCTTC | CASSPETDYNEQFF
TRBJ2-3 | few | TRBD2 | TRBV6-5 | TGTGCCAGCAGACTCGCCGTAGCGGGGGATGCAGATACGCAGTATTTT | CASRLAVAGDADTQYF
TRBJ2-3 | many | NA | TRBV19 | TGTGCCAGTAGTACCAGCCTCACAGATACGCAGTATTTT | CASSTSLTDTQYF
TRBJ2-3 | NA | TRBD2 | TRBV20-1 | TGCAGTGCTACCCCGACTAGCGGGGGAACAGATACGCAGTATTTT | CSATPTSGGTDTQYF
TRBJ2-3 | few | NA | TRBV20-1 | TGCAGTGCTAGAACATGGGACACAGATACGCAGTATTTT | CSARTWDTDTQYF
TRBJ2-1 | NA | TRBD2 | TRBV5-6 | TGTGCCAGCAGCTGGGGCTCGCGGGGGGGTTACAATGAGCAGTTCTTC | CASSWGSRGGYNEQFF
TRBJ2-1 | few | NA | TRBV4-1 | TGCGCCAGCAGCCAAGTCGGAGAAGTGGGGGAGCAGTTCTTC | CASSQVGEVGEQFF
TRBJ2-6 | NA | NA | TRBV6-2/TRBV6-3 | TGTGCCAGCACGCCAGGGACTGGGGCCAACGTCCTGACTTTC | CASTPGTGANVLTF
TRBJ2-5 | few | TRBD2 | TRBV18 | TGTGCCAGCACGTCGGCAGCGGGGGGCAGCGAGACCCAGTACTTC | CASTSAAGGSETQYF
TRBJ1-5 | few | NA | TRBV12-3/TRBV12-4 | TGTGCCAGCAGTTTCACGGGTAGCAATCAGCCCCAGCATTTT | CASSFTGSNQPQHF
TRBJ1-5 | NA | TRBD1 | TRBV6-1 | TGTGCCAGCAGAGCCGACAGGGACGGTCAGCCCCAGCATTTT | CASRADRDGQPQHF
TRBJ2-2 | NA | NA | TRBV7-2 | TGTGCCAGCAGCTTACGGGACTCGGGATTTGGGGAGCTGTTTTTT | CASSLRDSGFGELFF
TRBJ2-5 | NA | TRBD1 | TRBV5-5 | TGTGCCAGCAGCACCGACAGGGGTGGATCAGCGGAGACCCAGTACTTC | CASSTDRGGSAETQYF
TRBJ1-2 | few | NA | TRBV7-2 | TGTGCCAGCAGCTTAGCCCACCTCGGCTATGGCTACACCTTC | CASSLAHLGYGYTF
TRBJ1-4 | few | NA | TRBV6-1 | TGTGCCAGCGTAGGACAGCCCGCTCGAGGTGAAAAACTGTTTTTT | CASVGQPARGEKLFF
TRBJ2-1 | few | NA | TRBV7-9 | TGTGCCAGCAGCTTAAAGGGCTGGGATGAGCAGTTCTTC | CASSLKGWDEQFF
TRBJ2-1 | many | NA | TRBV5-1 | TGCGCCAGCAGCCTTAACAATGAGCAGTTCTTC | CASSLNNEQFF
TRBJ2-3 | NA | TRBD1 | TRBV5-6 | TGTGCCAGCAGCTTGCCGGTTGCCGTGGACAGGGCCGCAGATACGCAGTATTTT | CASSLPVAVDRAADTQYF
TRBJ2-1 | NA | TRBD2 | TRBV7-9 | TGTGCCAGCAGCTTGCAAGGGACTAGCATTTTTAATGAGCAGTTCTTC | CASSLQGTSIFNEQFF
TRBJ2-2 | few | NA | TRBV12-3/TRBV12-4 | TGTGCCAGCAGTTTCCAGGGCGGACCGAACACCGGGGAGCTGTTTTTT | CASSFQGGPNTGELFF
TRBJ2-5 | NA | NA | TRBV4-3 | TGCGCCAGCAGCCAAGATTTGGGTCAGACCCAGTACTTC | CASSQDLGQTQYF
TRBJ2-1 | NA | TRBD1 | TRBV20-1 | TGCAGTGCTAGAGTAGGGGGCCCAAGCTCCTACAATGAGCAGTTCTTC | CSARVGGPSSYNEQFF
TRBJ1-3 | NA | TRBD1 | TRBV12-3/TRBV12-4 | TGTGCCAGCAGTTTAGGGGACAGGGCTGGAAACACCATATATTTT | CASSLGDRAGNTIYF